Listed here is a single T cell receptor beta chain. The sample comes from a study of CD8+CD57+ T cells in acquired aplastic anemia. Looking at the study overall: Sorting CD4+ and CD8+ cells gave DNA averaging approximately 3 ug.

This CDR3 contains 15 residues. Trimming removed 6 bases from V and 1 base from J; junction bases left unmatched: 7. Germline assignment: CDR1 SGHRS and CDR2 YFSETQ. Patients who underwent sequencing had shown CD8+CD57+ cell expansion by flow cytometry. Genomic DNA provided the template from which TCR beta VDJ and CDR3 profiles were obtained. Each CDR3 protein is one row after TCRdb ran MiXCR on the reads. This sample has approximately 120,000 distinct CDR3 sequences, with almost 40% found just once. The TCR sequence derives from a human donor with aplastic anemia. The chain recombines TRBV5-1 with TRBJ2-1, with TRBD2 matching 7 bases. The sample consisted of sorted CD4+, CD8+, or CD8+CD57+ T cells (not recorded which) from PBMCs. CDR3 sequence: CASKVGGRSYNEQFF. CDR3 DNA: TGCGCCAGCAAGGTCGGGGGGAGGTCCTACAATGAGCAGTTCTTC.